This T cell receptor (beta chain) was found in a study of shared clonotypes between healthy human individuals. Overall study context: CD8 memory received one plate per donor, CD8 naive two, CD4 memory three and CD4 naive three. The study's findings and limits: Naive subsets generally exceeded memory subsets in estimated richness. Clonotypes shared by all four sorted-subset donors had higher generation probabilities than non-shared clonotypes.

About this clone: The antigen is undetermined.

Only CD45RO-negative cells positively selected for CCR7 counted as naive CD8 cells, so terminally differentiated effector memory CD45RA+ cells were excluded. The data were produced by immunoSEQ multiplex PCR, yet TCRdb's version contains in-frame clones alone and is incomplete. The sample holds about 2 million clones; about 94% are singletons and the top ten take around 1.1%. Trimming took off 7 bases at V and 3 bases at J, with 10 bases between the two ends. CDR3 length: 12 amino acids. Germline V CDR1 and CDR2: SGHKS, YYEKEE (reference sequence). The sequence was obtained from a man between 18 and 35 years old in good health. The sample taken for sequencing was naive CD8+ T cells sorted from blood. The V and J genes are TRBV5-5 and TRBJ1-1; D not certain. The CDR3 protein is CASGKSYTEAFF. The CDR3 nucleotides read TGTGCCAGCGGGAAGTCGTACACTGAAGCTTTCTTT. The full variable domain, with the rest looked up from reference TRBV5-5 and TRBJ1-1, is DAGVTQSPTHLIKTRGQQVTLRCSPISGHKSVSWYQQVLGQGPQFIFQYYEKEERGRGNFPDRFSARQFPNYSSELNVNALLLGDSALYLCASGKSYTEAFFGQGTRLTVV.